The rows below give T cell receptor beta chains drawn from one sample of a study of T cell responses to AZD1222 COVID-19 vaccine. Assay used: immunoSEQ multiplex PCR; TCRdb lists only in-frame clones, some missing. The table lists some 150,000 clones, about nine tenths of them singletons. Sample: peripheral blood, taken on day 0 of AZD1222 vaccination. The receptors shown here come from an adult in good health. The CDR3 runs from the conserved cysteine through the conserved F or W. A D gene is named only where the DNA matches it firmly. The size field is filled for only some rows; it gives once, few, many or a size class.

D	size	V	J	DNA	CDR3
.	once	TRBV19	TRBJ2-2	TGTGCCAGTAGTATTTGGGAGAACACCGGGGAGCTGTTTTTT	CASSIWENTGELFF
.	.	TRBV6-6	TRBJ1-3	TGTGCCAGCGGGTCCAACTCTGGAAACACCATATATTTT	CASGSNSGNTIYF
.	.	TRBV7-9	TRBJ1-4	TGTGCCAGCAGCTTACTAGGGGAAAAACTGTTTTTT	CASSLLGEKLFF
.	.	TRBV7-2	TRBJ2-5	TGTGCCAGCAGCTCGGTTTCGTGGGCCTTCGGGGAGACCCAGTACTTC	CASSSVSWAFGETQYF
.	.	TRBV24-1	TRBJ1-1	TGTGCCACCAGTGATTCCGAGGCCGACCTGGGCTTT	CATSDSEADLGF
.	.	TRBV15	TRBJ2-1	TGTGCCACCGGGAGGACTATCTACAATGAGCAGTTCTTC	CATGRTIYNEQFF
TRBD1	.	TRBV7-2	TRBJ2-7	TGTGCCAGCAGCGCGGACAGGCCCTACGAGCAGTACTTC	CASSADRPYEQYF
.	.	TRBV7-9	TRBJ2-5	TGTGCCAGCAGCTTAGTAGACGAGACCCAGTACTTC	CASSLVDETQYF
TRBD1	.	TRBV10-1	TRBJ1-4	TGCGCCAGCAGTGAGGTTACAGGGGCCTGGGAAAAACTGTTTTTT	CASSEVTGAWEKLFF
TRBD2	.	TRBV10-1	TRBJ2-4	TGCGCCAGCAAGGGTAACTCATCCGGGACTACAGCCACCCAAAACATTCAGTACTTC	CASKGNSSGTTATQNIQYF
.	.	TRBV6-5	TRBJ2-7	TGTGCCAGCAGTTACAGGGGGTTTGCCTACGAGCAGTACTTC	CASSYRGFAYEQYF
.	.	TRBV18	TRBJ1-3	TGTGCCAGCTCACCACTTGACAGCTTAACTGGAAACACCATATATTTT	CASSPLDSLTGNTIYF
.	once	TRBV5-1	TRBJ2-7	TGCGCCAGCAATATCGAACCGGGCCACGAGCAGTACTTC	CASNIEPGHEQYF
TRBD1	.	TRBV23-1	TRBJ1-5	TGCGCCAGCAGAACAGGGGGTATGAGCAATCAGCCCCAGCATTTT	CASRTGGMSNQPQHF
.	.	TRBV24-1	TRBJ2-1	TGTGCCACCAGTGAGACGGGACATAATTATGAGCAGTTCTTC	CATSETGHNYEQFF
.	.	TRBV6-2/TRBV6-3	TRBJ2-7	TGTGCCAGCAGTTCCCTGACAGACATCTACGAGCAGTACTTC	CASSSLTDIYEQYF
.	.	TRBV2	TRBJ1-1	TGTGCCAGCAGTGAATTGGGTGGGGGGCTGAACACTGAAGCTTTCTTT	CASSELGGGLNTEAFF
.	.	TRBV24-1	TRBJ1-2	TGTGCCACCAGTGATTTGCTAGGGGCCAGTGGCTACACCTTC	CATSDLLGASGYTF
.	.	TRBV7-3	TRBJ1-1	TGTGCCAGCAGCTTAAATGGAGTTGCGGTTACTGAAGCTTTCTTT	CASSLNGVAVTEAFF
.	.	TRBV13	TRBJ1-2	TGTGCCAGCAGCTCGGAACTCCAGGATGGGTATGGCTACACCTTC	CASSSELQDGYGYTF
.	.	TRBV7-3	TRBJ2-1	TGTGCCAGCAGCTTATGGGAAACATCCTACAATGAGCAGTTCTTC	CASSLWETSYNEQFF
.	.	TRBV28	TRBJ1-5	TGTGCCAGCAGTGGGTTGCAGCCCCAGCATTTT	CASSGLQPQHF
.	.	TRBV28	TRBJ2-5	TGTGCCACGGGAATTCATCAAGAGACCCAGTACTTC	CATGIHQETQYF
TRBD1	.	TRBV7-3	TRBJ1-1	TGTGCCAGCAGCTTGAACAGGGGCATGAACACTGAAGCTTTCTTT	CASSLNRGMNTEAFF
TRBD1	.	TRBV7-3	TRBJ2-5	TGTGCCAGCAGCTTAGGACAGGGGGAGACCCAGTACTTC	CASSLGQGETQYF
.	.	TRBV2	TRBJ2-1	TGTGCCAGCAGTGATGGGCTAGCAGCCTACAATGAGCAGTTCTTC	CASSDGLAAYNEQFF
TRBD1	.	TRBV18	TRBJ2-5	TGTGCCAGCTCAAAGTTCGGGACAGGGGGAGAGACCCAGTACTTC	CASSKFGTGGETQYF
.	.	TRBV20-1	TRBJ1-1	TGCAGTGCTAGAGACTGGTCGCAAGCTTTCTTT	CSARDWSQAFF
.	.	TRBV28	TRBJ1-3	TGTGCCAGCAGTTTAGGGAACACCATATATTTT	CASSLGNTIYF
TRBD2	.	TRBV6-4	TRBJ2-1	TGTGCCAGCAGTGACTCACTAGCGGGCTACAATGAGCAGTTCTTC	CASSDSLAGYNEQFF
.	once	TRBV5-1	TRBJ2-1	TGCGCCAGCAGCCCCGGGACCTACAATGAGCAGTTCTTC	CASSPGTYNEQFF
.	once	TRBV6-1	TRBJ2-5	TGTGCCAGCAGTGAATTTAACAAACAAGAGACCCAGTACTTC	CASSEFNKQETQYF
TRBD1	once	TRBV6-5	TRBJ2-7	TGTGCCAGTCAACCGGGACAGGGCTACGAGCAGTACTTC	CASQPGQGYEQYF
.	.	TRBV6-5	TRBJ1-1	TGTGCCACCCACTCCAGGGTGGCGAACACTGAAGCTTTCTTT	CATHSRVANTEAFF
.	.	TRBV30	TRBJ2-5	TGTGCCTGGACAGAAGAGACCCAGTACTTC	CAWTEETQYF
TRBD1	.	TRBV6-5	TRBJ1-2	TGTGCCAGCGCCTCCCGGGACAGGGGATCCTATGGCTACACCTTC	CASASRDRGSYGYTF
TRBD1	.	TRBV10-3	TRBJ1-1	TGTGCCATCACCAGTGACAGGGACACTGAAGCTTTCTTT	CAITSDRDTEAFF
.	.	TRBV18	TRBJ1-1	TGTGCCAGCTCACCACTCAGCATGAACACTGAAGCTTTCTTT	CASSPLSMNTEAFF
.	.	TRBV6-5	TRBJ1-1	TGTGCCAGCAGTTACTCCCCTAACGGGGAAGCTTTCTTT	CASSYSPNGEAFF
.	.	TRBV6-6	TRBJ2-3	TGTGCCAGCAGTTCCACAGATACGCAGTATTTT	CASSSTDTQYF
TRBD1	.	TRBV30	TRBJ1-2	TGTGCCTGGAGGGTGGACAGGGGGCTTGGCTACACCTTC	CAWRVDRGLGYTF
.	.	TRBV7-9	TRBJ1-1	TGTGCCAGCAGCTTCTCTGGGGCAAGGGCGTTGGACACTGAAGCTTTCTTT	CASSFSGARALDTEAFF
TRBD1	few	TRBV6-5	TRBJ2-7	TGTGCCAGCAGTTACTCGGGAGACAGGGGCTACGAGCAGTACTTC	CASSYSGDRGYEQYF
TRBD1	.	TRBV5-6	TRBJ2-2	TGTGCCAGCAGCTTCAGACAGGGCACCGGGGAGCTGTTTTTT	CASSFRQGTGELFF
.	.	TRBV7-9	TRBJ1-1	TGTGCCAGCAGCTTAATAGGAAAACACGAAGCTTTCTTT	CASSLIGKHEAFF
.	.	TRBV19	TRBJ1-1	TGTGCCAGTAGTATGGCGGACCTCCCTGAAGCTTTCTTT	CASSMADLPEAFF
TRBD2	.	TRBV4-2	TRBJ2-2	TGTGCCAGCAGCCAAGATCGGGCTAGCGGGAACACCGGGGAGCTGTTTTTT	CASSQDRASGNTGELFF
.	.	TRBV11-2	TRBJ1-5	TGTGCCAGCAGCTTAGACAGGGGTGATCAGCCCCAGCATTTT	CASSLDRGDQPQHF
.	.	TRBV5-1	TRBJ1-6	TGCGCCAGCAGCTTGGGTGGGGCAACAGATTCACCCCTCCACTTT	CASSLGGATDSPLHF
.	.	TRBV7-2	TRBJ1-2	TGTGCCAGCAGCTTAGGCAGGGGTTTGAACTATGGCTACACCTTC	CASSLGRGLNYGYTF
TRBD1	.	TRBV19	TRBJ1-5	TGTGCCAGTAGTATGAGGGACAGGGGTAGCAATCAGCCCCAGCATTTT	CASSMRDRGSNQPQHF
.	.	TRBV9	TRBJ2-6	TGTGCCAGCAGCGTAGGCCCAGGGCCCGGGGGGGCCAACGTCCTGACTTTC	CASSVGPGPGGANVLTF
TRBD1	once	TRBV3-1/TRBV3-2	TRBJ2-7	TGTGCCAGCAGCCAAGGTGCCCAGGGGGCGGGCGGCGAGTACTTC	CASSQGAQGAGGEYF
.	.	TRBV2	TRBJ1-2	TGTGCCAGCAGTGCAGGACACGATGGCTACACCTTC	CASSAGHDGYTF
TRBD1	.	TRBV7-8	TRBJ2-7	TGTGCCAGCAGCACACTCCGGAGTAGGGGGCTAAATCTTGGCTACGAGCAGTACTTC	CASSTLRSRGLNLGYEQYF
.	.	TRBV10-3	TRBJ2-3	TGTGCCATCAGTGAGGAAGTGACAGCTGTTAATTGGTATTTT	CAISEEVTAVNWYF
TRBD1	.	TRBV16	TRBJ2-7	TGTGCCAGCAGCCAATGGGACAGCTCCTACGAGCAGTACTTC	CASSQWDSSYEQYF
.	few	TRBV2	TRBJ2-5	TGTGCCAGCAGTGAAGCTGGAGCCACTCAAGAGACCCAGTACTTC	CASSEAGATQETQYF